These 28 T cell receptor beta chains came from one sample sequenced in a study of cytomegalovirus exposure and HLA in healthy donors. Assay used: immunoSEQ multiplex PCR; TCRdb lists only in-frame clones, some missing. Of some 240,000 clones listed, about nine tenths were seen once; the top ten hold 1.5% to 2.5%. The sample comprised PBMCs. These receptor sequences come from a woman aged 18-29 years in good health and CMV-seropositive.

This clone appeared a few times. The chain uses TRBV30 and TRBJ1-2; D remains unclear. V lost 5 bases and J 3 bases, leaving 13 bases between the germline ends. The V gene's germline CDR1 is GTSNPN and CDR2 SVGIG (reference sequence). This CDR3 spans 13 amino acids. The CDR3 region is CAWSEGWDYGYTF. The CDR3 bases are TGTGCCTGGTCCGAGGGTTGGGACTATGGCTACACCTTC. The whole variable domain, remainder taken from reference TRBV30 and TRBJ1-2, is SQTIHQWPATLVQPVGSPLSLECTVEGTSNPNLYWYRQAAGRGLQLLFYSVGIGQISSEVPQNLSASRPQDRQFILSSKKLLLSDSGFYLCAWSEGWDYGYTFGSGTRLTVV.

The chain carries TRBV6-1 and TRBJ1-5, with unresolved D. With 4 bases removed from V and 2 bases from J, the gap between germline ends came to 12 bases. From germline, CDR1 is MNHNS and CDR2 SASEGT. This CDR3 has 15 amino acids. The CDR3 DNA reads TGTGCCAGCAGTGTTAGTGGCGGGGGCAATCAGCCCCAGCATTTT. As protein: CASSVSGGGNQPQHF.

The CDR3 reads CASSDRGLEETQYF. The DNA for the CDR3 is TGTGCCAGCAGTGACAGGGGGCTGGAAGAGACCCAGTACTTC. The chain uses TRBV2 and TRBJ2-5, with TRBD1 identical over 8 bases. V shed 3 bases, J shed 3 bases, and the junction held 3 bases outside the gene matches. The germline V gene encodes CDR1 SNHLY and CDR2 FYNNEI. CDR3 length: 14 amino acids.

CDR3 region: CASSVGQRGSYEQYF. CDR3 nucleotides: TGTGCCAGCAGCGTAGGCCAGAGGGGGAGCTACGAGCAGTACTTC. The J gene is TRBJ2-7, the V gene TRBV9; tentatively, D is TRBD1 (6 bases). This CDR3 has 15 residues. Trimming cost V 0 bases and J 3 bases, with 13 bases left between them. Germline V gene lookup returns CDR1 SGDLS and CDR2 YYNGEE.

The V and J genes are TRBV7-9 and TRBJ2-7, with TRBD1 as a possible D gene (5 bases). This CDR3 is built from 17 residues. V lost 5 bases, J lost 0 bases, and 20 bases lay in between. The germline V gene has CDR1 SEHNR and CDR2 FQNEAQ (reference sequence). The CDR3 reads CASSKRAGSAGSYEQYF. The CDR3 DNA follows: TGTGCCAGCAGCAAAAGAGCAGGGTCCGCAGGCTCCTACGAGCAGTACTTC. Full variable domain (remainder filled in from reference TRBV7-9 and TRBJ2-7): DTGVSQNPRHKITKRGQNVTFRCDPISEHNRLYWYRQTLGQGPEFLTYFQNEAQLEKSRLLSDRFSAERPKGSFSTLEIQRTEQGDSAMYLCASSKRAGSAGSYEQYFGPGTRLTVT.

This CDR3 is CASSLGLAGGPYF. The CDR3 DNA reads TGTGCCAGCAGCTTAGGGCTAGCGGGAGGTCCGTACTTC. The chain combines TRBV7-9 with TRBJ2-7, with 11 bases lining up with TRBD2. CDR3 length: 13 amino acids. Unmatched junction bases numbered 5, after V lost 1 base and J lost 12 bases. Germline CDR1 and CDR2: SEHNR and FQNEAQ (reference sequence).

The DNA for the CDR3 is TGCAGCGTTGAAGCTTCAGGGATGGAGACCCAGTACTTC. As protein: CSVEASGMETQYF. The chain combines TRBV29-1 with TRBJ2-5; TRBD1 is a possible D gene (5 bases). Trimming pared 1 base from V and 5 bases from J, leaving 11 bases between. The germline gives CDR1 SQVTM, CDR2 ANQGSEA. This CDR3 is 13 amino acids long.

V is TRBV27 and J is TRBJ1-1; D may be TRBD1 (6 bases). V shed 8 bases and J shed 3 bases, with 13 bases lying between them. Germline V gene sequence: CDR1 MNHEY, CDR2 SMNVEV (reference sequence). This CDR3 has 13 residues. CDR3: CASRGAGHTEAFF. CDR3 nucleotides: TGTGCCAGCCGGGGGGCAGGACACACTGAAGCTTTCTTT.

DNA of the CDR3: TGCGCCAGCAGCTTGGTGCTAGCGGGAAGGTACACCGGGGAGCTGTTTTTT. Translating it yields CASSLVLAGRYTGELFF. The chain combines TRBV5-1 with TRBJ2-2; 9 positions match TRBD2. Germline V gene sequence: CDR1 SGHRS, CDR2 YFSETQ. V lost 0 bases to trimming and J lost 3 bases; unmatched junction nucleotides: 6. The CDR3 length is 17 residues.

The chain has TRBV6-1 and TRBJ2-1; possibly TRBD2 for D (5 bases). The V gene lost 10 bases and the J gene lost 2 bases, with 15 bases spanning the gap. From germline, CDR1 is MNHNS and CDR2 SASEGT. This CDR3 spans 14 amino acids. The CDR3 sequence is CATPGEKTYNEQFF. CDR3 nucleotides: TGTGCCACACCCGGGGAGAAAACCTACAATGAGCAGTTCTTC.

V gene TRBV28 combines with J gene TRBJ2-7; TRBD2 might be the D (5 bases). Germline-derived CDR1 and CDR2 are MDHEN and SYDVKM. This CDR3 has 14 amino acids. V lost 7 bases and J 3 bases, leaving 16 bases between the germline ends. The DNA for the CDR3 is TGTGCCAGCACCGAGCCCGGGAAGAACTACGAGCAGTACTTC. This translates into CASTEPGKNYEQYF.

This clone was observed a few times. This chain links TRBV14 with TRBJ2-7, with D possibly TRBD2 on 5 matching bases. V lost 1 base, J lost 9 bases, and 13 bases lay in between. Germline CDR1 reads SGHDN; CDR2 reads FVKESK. This CDR3 has 13 residues. The DNA of the CDR3 is TGTGCCAGCAGCCAAGTTAAGGGAGCGTGGCAGTACTTC. It encodes CASSQVKGAWQYF.

The chain employs TRBV28 and TRBJ2-2; the D is unclear. Germline V gives CDR1 MDHEN, CDR2 SYDVKM. The V end lost 10 bases, the J end lost 2 bases, and 11 bases lay between the germline ends. There are 13 residues in the CDR3. CDR3 amino acids: CATAAPNTGELFF. The CDR3 DNA sequence: TGTGCCACCGCGGCCCCAAACACCGGGGAGCTGTTTTTT.

The chain links TRBV7-9 to TRBJ2-7, with 10 nucleotides matching TRBD1. The CDR3 extends over 16 amino acids. CDR1 is SEHNR, CDR2 FQNEAQ, per germline (reference sequence). The V and J ends lost 10 bases and 5 bases, in that order; junction bases with no gene match: 17. The CDR3: CATTFLHWTGGDEQYF. The CDR3, as DNA: TGTGCCACCACCTTCCTCCATTGGACAGGGGGTGACGAGCAGTACTTC.

V usage is TRBV7-8 and J usage is TRBJ2-2; 7 bases fit TRBD1. The CDR3 covers 15 residues. The V gene end was trimmed by 1 base and the J gene end by 4 bases; junction bases not matched to a gene: 3. The germline V gene has CDR1 SGHVS and CDR2 FQNEAQ. The CDR3 nucleotides are TGTGCCAGCAGCTTAGGGACAGGAGTCACCGGGGAGCTGTTTTTT. It yields the protein CASSLGTGVTGELFF.

This chain joins TRBV5-1 and TRBJ2-2; 13 bases agree with TRBD2. The CDR3 sequence is 17 residues long. The V and J ends lost 4 bases and 4 bases, in that order; junction bases with no gene match: 7. Per the germline V gene, CDR1 is SGHRS and CDR2 is YFSETQ. The CDR3 region is CASSTGLAGAVTGELFF. The CDR3 DNA reads as TGCGCCAGCAGCACTGGACTAGCGGGAGCGGTCACCGGGGAGCTGTTTTTT.

V gene TRBV7-2 combines with J gene TRBJ2-2, with a possible D match to TRBD1 (6 bases). The CDR3 covers 13 residues. V was shortened by 11 bases and J by 1 base, with 11 bases between the two germline ends. CDR1 SGHTA and CDR2 FQGNSA come from the germline V gene. The chain's CDR3 is CAGGTGNTGELFF. CDR3 coding DNA: TGTGCCGGGGGCACAGGGAACACCGGGGAGCTGTTTTTT.

CDR3 nucleotide sequence: TGTGCCAGCAGCGGCGGGACTAGCGGGAACCACGCCGAGCAGTACTTC. Translating it yields CASSGGTSGNHAEQYF. The J gene is TRBJ2-7, the V gene TRBV5-4, with TRBD2 matching over 13 bases. Unmatched junction bases numbered 10, after V lost 4 bases and J lost 6 bases. Germline CDR1 and CDR2: SGHNT and YYREEE (reference sequence). The CDR3 extends over 16 amino acids.

This chain uses TRBV9 with TRBJ2-1; 8 bases are a match to TRBD2. Germline CDR1 and CDR2: SGDLS and YYNGEE. The CDR3 totals 15 residues. V shed 1 base and J 5 bases; nucleotides not matched to a gene: 5. In nucleotides, the CDR3 is TGTGCCAGCAGCGTAACCGGGAGGGTAGACAATGAGCAGTTCTTC. This translates into CASSVTGRVDNEQFF. Full variable domain (rest looked up from reference TRBV9 and TRBJ2-1): DSGVTQTPKHLITATGQRVTLRCSPRSGDLSVYWYQQSLDQGLQFLIQYYNGEERAKGNILERFSAQQFPDLHSELNLSSLELGDSALYFCASSVTGRVDNEQFFGPGTRLTVL.

The chain employs TRBV11-2 and TRBJ2-2; a weak D match, TRBD2 (6 bases). The CDR3 is 15 amino acids. Between the trimmed V and J ends, which lost 5 bases and 4 bases, there was a span of 14 bases. Germline loops: CDR1 SGHAT, CDR2 FQNNGV. CDR3 coding DNA: TGTGCCAGCAGCCCAGTGGTGGGGGGCACCGGGGAGCTGTTTTTT. Residues: CASSPVVGGTGELFF.

The chain carries TRBV28 and TRBJ2-7; a possible D gene is TRBD1 (6 bases). The V end was cut by 6 bases, the J end by 3 bases, with 12 bases between. This CDR3 has 13 amino acids. CDR1 MDHEN and CDR2 SYDVKM come from the germline V gene. DNA of the CDR3: TGTGCCAGCAGGAACTTACAGGGCTACGAGCAGTACTTC. This gives the protein CASRNLQGYEQYF.

The chain couples TRBV5-1 to TRBJ2-7; weak D call: TRBD1 (6 bases). Germline assignment: CDR1 SGHRS and CDR2 YFSETQ. This CDR3 has 15 residues. Trimming shortened V by 3 bases and J by 6 bases, and 19 bases separated the two germline ends. CDR3 nucleotide sequence: TGCGCCAGCAGCTCCTTACAGGGTTCGGCCGGCGAGCAGTACTTC. Amino acids: CASSSLQGSAGEQYF.

This clone showed up just once. This sequence joins TRBV2 and TRBJ2-3; D not resolved. This CDR3 region has 15 residues. Germline loops: CDR1 SNHLY, CDR2 FYNNEI. Trimming shortened V by 3 bases and J by 0 bases, and 10 bases separated the two germline ends. The CDR3: CASSERIPSTDTQYF. The CDR3 DNA is TGTGCCAGCAGTGAGCGAATTCCTAGCACAGATACGCAGTATTTT.

This rearrangement joins TRBV18 to TRBJ1-5; 7 bases are shared with TRBD1. CDR3 length: 14 residues. Germline V gene sequence: CDR1 KGHSH, CDR2 LQKENI. Trimming took 3 bases from V and 7 from J; bases not matched to a gene: 6. The CDR3 spells CASSPRQGGQPQHF. The DNA of the CDR3 is TGTGCCAGCTCACCCAGACAGGGCGGGCAGCCCCAGCATTTT.

V is TRBV19 and J is TRBJ2-7, with 11 bases that match TRBD2. J was trimmed by 0 bases and V by 5 bases; bases with no gene match: 6. Germline V gives CDR1 LNHDA, CDR2 SQIVND (reference sequence). The CDR3 covers 16 residues. The CDR3 DNA is TGTGCCAGTAGTCCCCTAACTAGCGGGAGCTCCTACGAGCAGTACTTC. This encodes CASSPLTSGSSYEQYF.

The sample holds a few counts of this clone. This chain uses TRBV7-9 with TRBJ2-7; 7 bases agree with TRBD1. In germline, CDR1 is SEHNR, CDR2 FQNEAQ (reference sequence). The CDR3 covers 14 residues. V lost 0 bases to trimming and J lost 4 bases; unmatched junction nucleotides: 3. The CDR3 DNA is TGTGCCAGCAGCTTAGCGCTGACAGGGTACGAGCAGTACTTC. Encoded protein: CASSLALTGYEQYF.

This chain connects TRBV30 to TRBJ1-4; possible D gene TRBD1, 5 bases. The CDR3 consists of 12 residues. V dropped 0 bases and J dropped 6 bases, with 5 bases sitting between them. In germline, CDR1 is GTSNPN, CDR2 SVGIG (reference sequence). The CDR3 DNA reads TGTGCCTGGAGTGTCAGGGATGAAAAACTGTTTTTT. Translation gives CAWSVRDEKLFF.

The rearrangement uses TRBV25-1 and TRBJ2-7, with TRBD1 matching 8 bases. CDR3 length: 18 residues. After removal of 3 bases from V and 2 bases from J, the junction contained 15 bases not matched to a gene. Per germline, CDR1 MGHDK and CDR2 SYGVNS. CDR3 in DNA: TGTGCCAGCAGTGATAGTCAGGGGGCACCCTTATCCGCCTACGAGCAGTACTTC. It translates to CASSDSQGAPLSAYEQYF.